This T cell receptor (beta chain) was sequenced during a study of blood T cell repertoires in COVID-19. Looking at the study overall: PBMCs, B-cell-depleted T cells, or T cells provided the cDNA or gDNA that made up the material.

Living in roughly 23 US areas, the participants were between about 18 and 100 years of age. Researchers sorted participants into cohorts using their self-reported clinical history. CDR1 and CDR2 (germline): LGHDT, YNNKEL (reference sequence). This CDR3 spans 16 amino acids. Trimming took 4 bases from V and 4 from J; bases not matched to a gene: 10. The data were produced by immunoSEQ multiplex PCR, yet TCRdb's version contains in-frame clones alone and is incomplete. Here the sample spans 150,000 to 200,000 clones, approximately 73% being singletons. Material: PBMCs or T cells enriched from blood (not recorded which). This clonotype originated in a woman between 45 and 65 years old with acute COVID-19. V gene TRBV3-1 (or the pseudogene TRBV3-2) combines with J gene TRBJ2-1; 7 positions agree with TRBD2. CDR3 residues: CASSREPGLQYNEQFF. CDR3 sequence (DNA): TGTGCCAGCAGCCGAGAACCGGGACTACAGTACAATGAGCAGTTCTTC.